These T cell receptor beta chains were read from a single sample in a study of T cell responses to AZD1222 COVID-19 vaccine. Clones were sequenced by immunoSEQ multiplex PCR, and TCRdb holds only the in-frame ones, with some missing. The sample holds approximately 64,000 clones, approximately 90% seen once. The material was peripheral blood, obtained 28 days after the second dose of the MenACWY control vaccine. The receptors originated from an adult who received the MenACWY meningococcal vaccine as a control. The CDR3 runs from the conserved cysteine through the conserved F or W. The D gene is left open where the match is weak.

j_call: TRBJ2-7; d_call: -; v_call: TRBV12-3/TRBV12-4; cdr3_aa: CASSRRRLEQYF
j_call: TRBJ2-1; d_call: TRBD2; v_call: TRBV7-9; cdr3_aa: CASSSSGGEQFF
j_call: TRBJ2-2; d_call: TRBD1; v_call: TRBV6-5; cdr3_aa: CASIRDRAGGELFF
j_call: TRBJ1-6; d_call: TRBD1; v_call: TRBV9; cdr3_aa: CASSVDRGRAPLHF
j_call: TRBJ1-4; d_call: -; v_call: TRBV4-3; cdr3_aa: CASSQDPLGTNEKLFF
j_call: TRBJ1-2; d_call: -; v_call: TRBV27; cdr3_aa: CASSLGVNYGYTF
j_call: TRBJ1-4; d_call: -; v_call: TRBV7-9; cdr3_aa: CASSFRVANEKLFF
j_call: TRBJ1-5; d_call: TRBD1; v_call: TRBV7-9; cdr3_aa: CASSHGTGDQPQHF
j_call: TRBJ2-5; d_call: -; v_call: TRBV5-1; cdr3_aa: CASSSSPQETQYF
j_call: TRBJ1-5; d_call: TRBD1; v_call: TRBV6-6; cdr3_aa: CASSATGGVQPQHF
j_call: TRBJ2-7; d_call: -; v_call: TRBV25-1; cdr3_aa: CASSGGGGPYEQYF
j_call: TRBJ2-7; d_call: TRBD2; v_call: TRBV19; cdr3_aa: CASSIGDYTYEQYF
j_call: TRBJ2-1; d_call: -; v_call: TRBV24-1; cdr3_aa: CATSVSHPERGEQFF
j_call: TRBJ2-5; d_call: -; v_call: TRBV7-9; cdr3_aa: CASSPGSAILGTQYF
j_call: TRBJ2-7; d_call: -; v_call: TRBV28; cdr3_aa: CASSSSYEQYF
j_call: TRBJ1-4; d_call: TRBD1; v_call: TRBV6-5; cdr3_aa: CASSPGQGSEKLFF
j_call: TRBJ1-2; d_call: TRBD1; v_call: TRBV10-3; cdr3_aa: CAISPSDRANYGYTF
j_call: TRBJ2-6; d_call: -; v_call: TRBV11-2; cdr3_aa: CASSLTGSGANVLTF
j_call: TRBJ2-1; d_call: -; v_call: TRBV29-1; cdr3_aa: CSVVAGTFLQFF
j_call: TRBJ1-1; d_call: -; v_call: TRBV10-3; cdr3_aa: CAMRGGWNTEAFF
j_call: TRBJ1-1; d_call: -; v_call: TRBV12-3/TRBV12-4; cdr3_aa: CATSPGGTEAFF
j_call: TRBJ2-7; d_call: -; v_call: TRBV5-6; cdr3_aa: CASSYLAGLNIEQYF
j_call: TRBJ2-1; d_call: -; v_call: TRBV6-2/TRBV6-3; cdr3_aa: CASSLDLPSSYNEQFF
j_call: TRBJ2-7; d_call: TRBD2; v_call: TRBV5-6; cdr3_aa: CASSQTSGIYEQYF
j_call: TRBJ2-5; d_call: -; v_call: TRBV11-2; cdr3_aa: CASSPSRVIGETQYF
j_call: TRBJ1-1; d_call: -; v_call: TRBV28; cdr3_aa: CASSLVAPPEAFF
j_call: TRBJ1-1; d_call: -; v_call: TRBV5-4; cdr3_aa: CASSLMMNTEAFF
j_call: TRBJ2-7; d_call: -; v_call: TRBV11-2; cdr3_aa: CASSSGVLSYEQYF
j_call: TRBJ2-1; d_call: TRBD2; v_call: TRBV14; cdr3_aa: CASSLAGDEQFF
j_call: TRBJ2-5; d_call: -; v_call: TRBV11-2; cdr3_aa: CASSFIYQETQYF
j_call: TRBJ2-1; d_call: TRBD2; v_call: TRBV4-1; cdr3_aa: CASSHQLAGGGDEQFF
j_call: TRBJ2-2; d_call: -; v_call: TRBV11-2; cdr3_aa: CASSETEVSNTGELFF
j_call: TRBJ2-7; d_call: -; v_call: TRBV7-9; cdr3_aa: CASSWGGQSYEQYF
j_call: TRBJ2-7; d_call: -; v_call: TRBV18; cdr3_aa: CASSPPGDIYEQYF
j_call: TRBJ2-7; d_call: TRBD1; v_call: TRBV30; cdr3_aa: CASTGTGKYEQYF
j_call: TRBJ1-5; d_call: TRBD1; v_call: TRBV9; cdr3_aa: CASSPDRGRQPQHF
j_call: TRBJ2-3; d_call: -; v_call: TRBV19; cdr3_aa: CASKESGSTDTQYF
j_call: TRBJ1-1; d_call: -; v_call: TRBV6-4; cdr3_aa: CASLQGTEAFF
j_call: TRBJ2-7; d_call: -; v_call: TRBV27; cdr3_aa: CASSLKDSSHEQYF
j_call: TRBJ2-4; d_call: -; v_call: TRBV10-1; cdr3_aa: CASFGDRAELAKNIQYF
j_call: TRBJ1-5; d_call: TRBD1; v_call: TRBV20-1; cdr3_aa: CSASGTGGNQPQHF
j_call: TRBJ1-2; d_call: -; v_call: TRBV2; cdr3_aa: CAARGEQGYTF
j_call: TRBJ2-7; d_call: TRBD1; v_call: TRBV4-1; cdr3_aa: CASSQEQGILNEQYF
j_call: TRBJ1-1; d_call: -; v_call: TRBV6-5; cdr3_aa: CASSYGREIGAFF
j_call: TRBJ1-2; d_call: -; v_call: TRBV29-1; cdr3_aa: CSGGSYDYGYTF
j_call: TRBJ2-1; d_call: -; v_call: TRBV19; cdr3_aa: CASSVSFDNEQFF
j_call: TRBJ2-5; d_call: TRBD2; v_call: TRBV6-2/TRBV6-3; cdr3_aa: CASSSPRGVHQETQYF
j_call: TRBJ2-2; d_call: -; v_call: TRBV12-3/TRBV12-4; cdr3_aa: CASSLGGAGELFF
j_call: TRBJ2-7; d_call: TRBD2; v_call: TRBV28; cdr3_aa: CASSPVGGTYEQYF
j_call: TRBJ2-7; d_call: -; v_call: TRBV7-9; cdr3_aa: CASSRHEQYF
j_call: TRBJ1-4; d_call: TRBD1; v_call: TRBV19; cdr3_aa: CASSFGQGEKLFF
j_call: TRBJ1-3; d_call: -; v_call: TRBV3-1/TRBV3-2; cdr3_aa: CASSLGQHPGNTIYF
j_call: TRBJ1-4; d_call: TRBD1; v_call: TRBV28; cdr3_aa: CASSSQDRGYGEKLFF